This T cell receptor (beta chain) was retrieved from a study of control samples from healthy donors and cancer patients. The CDR3 contains 14 residues. V was shortened by 3 bases and J by 2 bases, with 9 bases between the two germline ends. The V gene's germline CDR1 is SGHTA and CDR2 FQGNSA. Clones were read by immunoSEQ multiplex PCR, and TCRdb kept only the in-frame ones, dropping some. Of some 120,000 clones listed, approximately 94% are singletons. The receptor was derived from a man aged 25-45 years in good health. The sample comprised blood. This chain connects TRBV7-2 to TRBJ2-3, with D hard to call. The CDR3 nucleotides are TGTGCCAGCAGCTTCGGCTACTACACAGATACGCAGTATTTT. Protein product: CASSFGYYTDTQYF.